This TCR beta chain was identified during a study of regulatory T cells in long-lasting Graves disease. Germline CDR1 is LNHNV and CDR2 is YYDKDF (reference sequence). This CDR3 is built from 13 residues. Losses at the gene ends were 4 bases for V and 4 bases for J; bases not matched to a gene: 2. Many counts were recorded for this clonotype. Time point meaning: newly diagnosed GD, antithyroid drugs for less than 3 months. Researchers made the TCR library from RNA that was extracted from PBMCs. To make TCR beta libraries, researchers used iRepertoire HTBI primers and Arm-PCR of CDR3 regions. TCRdb reprocessed the multiplex PCR reads with MiXCR, giving one entry per CDR3 protein. The repertoire has approximately 300,000 distinct CDR3 sequences, 15% to 20% of them found once; the top ten carry around 36%.

The source material was peripheral blood mononuclear cells (PBMCs), sampled at new diagnosis, from a patient treated with antithyroid drugs. This chain links TRBV15 with TRBJ2-7, with 9 bases fitting TRBD1. The receptor comes from a female donor with Graves disease. The CDR3 DNA is TGTGCCACCAGCATGGGACAGGGATACGAGCAGTACTTC. Amino acids: CATSMGQGYEQYF.